This T cell receptor beta chain was documented in a study of blood T cells in healthy people across ages. This clonotype has more than one count but fewer than ten. Its antigen remains unknown. V was trimmed by 8 bases and J by 4 bases, leaving 14 bases between them. Germline V gene lookup returns CDR1 LNHNV and CDR2 YYDKDF (reference sequence). This CDR3 region has 13 residues. Study-wide results and caveats: Significant beta diversity loss was already apparent by age about 39, declining roughly linearly.

The people who gave samples were healthy Caucasians from Russia, aged roughly 6 to 90. The authors ran a second PCR of 7 to 11 cycles using a sample-barcoded 5' primer and a J-beta primer mix. Researchers report that a template-switch adaptor with 12 random nucleotides tagged each cDNA molecule. TCRdb recomputed calls from the 5' RACE reads with MiXCR, one row per CDR3 protein. The repertoire has approximately 2,000,000 distinct CDR3 sequences, 39% of them found once; the top ten carry approximately 22%. The chain carries TRBV15 and TRBJ1-2, with D possibly TRBD1 on 6 matching bases. Source material: blood. The receptor comes from a human donor in good health. The CDR3 loop reads CATGRAGAYGYTF. The CDR3 nucleotides are TGTGCCACCGGGAGGGCGGGGGCCTATGGCTACACCTTC. The complete variable domain, with remaining parts taken from reference TRBV15 and TRBJ1-2, reads DAMVIQNPRYQVTQFGKPVTLSCSQTLNHNVMYWYQQKSSQAPKLLFHYYDKDFNNEADTPDNFQSRRPNTSFCFLDIRSPGLGDTAMYLCATGRAGAYGYTFGSGTRLTVV.